This entry concerns a single T cell receptor (beta chain). V was pared by 5 bases and J by 4 bases, with 6 bases of the junction left unmatched. Germline loops: CDR1 LNHDA, CDR2 SQIVND (reference sequence). The CDR3 has 14 amino acids. Assay used: immunoSEQ multiplex PCR; TCRdb lists only in-frame clones, some missing. The repertoire has about 58,000 clones, about 77% of them found once; the top ten carry about 32%. The data stem from a study of blood T cell repertoires in COVID-19. Study summary: Both acute and convalescent COVID-19 samples were obtained from the United States, Italy and Spain. From T cells, B-cell-depleted T cells, or PBMCs came the material, which was cDNA or gDNA.

The material sequenced was peripheral blood. This receptor was obtained from a human donor in a cohort sampled during active COVID-19. This chain links TRBV19 with TRBJ1-1, with 8 bases matching TRBD1. Written as DNA, the CDR3 is TGTGCCAGTAGTGCAGGGGGCTGGGGCACTGAAGCTTTCTTT. It specifies CASSAGGWGTEAFF.